The clone carrying this T cell receptor (beta chain) was recorded at least ten times. Its antigen is not known. At one boundary the junction diverges from the germline segment, which might be a read error. Because this beta chain is a stray read in a library intended to capture alpha chains, its abundance should not be given much weight. This CDR3 is 15 amino acids long. Looked up from germline, CDR1 is SGHRS and CDR2 is YFSETQ. One entry per CDR3 protein, called by TCRdb with MiXCR from the 5' RACE reads. The table lists 16,000 or so distinct CDR3 sequences, approximately 7% of them singletons. The sample is drawn from a study of spatial heterogeneity in lung cancer. The wider study: Each distinct TCR and UMI combination averaged more than ten appearances in raw reads.

Stated time point: sample taken at primary tumor resection. The donor population consisted of approximately 70 patients with untreated, early-stage non-small cell lung cancer. Unsorted whole RNA samples from tumor, nontumor lung or frozen PBMC were sequenced. Broader study findings: Higher tumor mutation counts went along with higher counts of expanded intratumoral alpha and beta TCRs.

The source is a female donor with early-stage non-small cell lung cancer. This material consisted of lung tumor tissue, taken at surgery. The chain is built from TRBV5-1 and TRBJ2-2, with D perhaps TRBD2 (6 bases). In DNA, the CDR3 is TGCGCCAGCAGCTGGAGGGAAGCGAAAACCGGGGAGCTGTTTTTT. Its translation is CASSWREAKTGELFF.